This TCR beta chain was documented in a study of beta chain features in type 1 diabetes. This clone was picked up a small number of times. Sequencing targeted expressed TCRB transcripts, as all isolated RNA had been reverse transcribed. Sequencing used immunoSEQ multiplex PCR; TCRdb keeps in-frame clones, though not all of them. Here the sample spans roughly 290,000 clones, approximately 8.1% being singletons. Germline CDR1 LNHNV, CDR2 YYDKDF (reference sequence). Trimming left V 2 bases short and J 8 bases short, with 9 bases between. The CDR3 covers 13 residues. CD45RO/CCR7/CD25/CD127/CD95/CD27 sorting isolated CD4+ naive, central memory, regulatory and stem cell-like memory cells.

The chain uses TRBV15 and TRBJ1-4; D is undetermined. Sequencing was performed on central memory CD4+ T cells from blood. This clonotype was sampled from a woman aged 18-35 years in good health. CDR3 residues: CATSRNSAEKLFF. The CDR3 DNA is TGTGCCACCAGCAGAAATTCGGCCGAAAAACTGTTTTTT.